These 13 T cell receptor beta chains were all obtained from the same sample, sequenced in a study of blood T cell repertoires in COVID-19. Generated by immunoSEQ multiplex PCR, the TCRdb table keeps only in-frame clones and is missing some. The top ten clones hold roughly a tenth of a sample with 150,000 to 200,000 clones, roughly 77% of them seen once. Input material: peripheral blood. All receptors derive from a human donor in a cohort sampled during active COVID-19.

This rearrangement joins TRBV18 to TRBJ2-1, with 9 bases that match TRBD2. The CDR3 covers 17 residues. Germline CDR1 is KGHSH and CDR2 is LQKENI. V shed 3 bases and J 9 bases; nucleotides not matched to a gene: 15. CDR3 protein: CASSPIPELAGGGEQFF. The CDR3 region has the DNA TGTGCCAGCTCACCGATTCCGGAACTAGCGGGTGGAGGTGAGCAGTTCTTC.

The CDR3 loop is CASSGSGTAYNEQFF. DNA of the CDR3: TGTGCCAGCAGTGGCTCCGGGACAGCCTACAATGAGCAGTTCTTC. The chain recombines TRBV25-1 with TRBJ2-1; 7 bases are a match to TRBD1. Germline trimming cut 4 bases from V and 2 bases from J; bases unmatched to any gene: 5. This CDR3 is 15 amino acids long. In germline, CDR1 is MGHDK, CDR2 SYGVNS. The full variable domain, its missing parts supplied by reference TRBV25-1 and TRBJ2-1, is EADIYQTPRYLVIGTGKKITLECSQTMGHDKMYWYQQDPGMELHLIHYSYGVNSTEKGDLSSESTVSRIRTEHFPLTLESARPSHTSQYLCASSGSGTAYNEQFFGPGTRLTVL.

The chain has TRBV7-9 and TRBJ1-1, with 10 bases fitting TRBD1. The CDR3 has 16 residues. Germline CDR1 reads SEHNR; CDR2 reads FQNEAQ (reference sequence). J was trimmed by 5 bases and V by 5 bases; bases with no gene match: 11. In nucleotides, the CDR3 is TGTGCCAGCAGCCACACACGGGACAGGGGATGGACTGAAGCTTTCTTT. Residues: CASSHTRDRGWTEAFF.

This CDR3 reads CASSSGQGHNSPLHF. The CDR3 DNA reads as TGTGCCAGCAGCTCGGGACAGGGGCATAATTCACCCCTCCACTTT. This chain connects TRBV7-2 to TRBJ1-6; TRBD1 aligns across 10 bases. V shed 4 bases and J 5 bases; nucleotides not matched to a gene: 2. CDR1 and CDR2 from the germline V gene are SGHTA and FQGNSA. This CDR3 spans 15 amino acids.

This clone appeared a few times. The rearrangement joins TRBV7-3 to TRBJ2-7, with 11 bases lining up with TRBD2. The CDR3 has 14 residues. Germline CDR1 is SGHTA and CDR2 is FQGTGA. V gave up 4 bases and J gave up 6 bases; unmatched junction bases: 5. This CDR3 is CASSYGTSGLEQYF. The CDR3 region has the DNA TGTGCCAGCAGCTATGGGACTAGCGGCCTCGAGCAGTACTTC.

The chain links TRBV15 to TRBJ2-2; possibly TRBD2 for D (6 bases). This CDR3 contains 15 residues. Germline V gene sequence: CDR1 LNHNV, CDR2 YYDKDF (reference sequence). The V end lost 2 bases, the J end lost 4 bases, and 11 bases lay between the germline ends. Written as DNA, the CDR3 is TGTGCCACCAGCAGACCAGGGACTCTCACCGGGGAGCTGTTTTTT. As protein: CATSRPGTLTGELFF. Combining the CDR3 with reference TRBV15 and TRBJ2-2 gives the whole variable domain DAMVIQNPRYQVTQFGKPVTLSCSQTLNHNVMYWYQQKSSQAPKLLFHYYDKDFNNEADTPDNFQSRRPNTSFCFLDIRSPGLGDTAMYLCATSRPGTLTGELFFGEGSRLTVL.

The rearrangement joins TRBV21-1 to TRBJ1-1; the table gives TRBD1 as D, unverified against the DNA. TRBV21-1 is deemed a pseudogene. The CDR3 runs to 15 residues. DNA for the CDR3: TGTGCCAGCAGCCGACAGGCCTTCGGGGACACTGAAGCTTTCTTT. Its protein product is CASSRQAFGDTEAFF.

V gene TRBV19 combines with J gene TRBJ1-1, with D uncertain. Trimming took off 3 bases at V and 1 base at J, with 12 bases between the two ends. There are 15 residues in the CDR3. CDR1 is LNHDA and CDR2 is SQIVND in the germline V gene (reference sequence). CDR3 nucleotide sequence: TGTGCCAGTAGTATCTCCACAGCCCCGAACACTGAAGCTTTCTTT. It is translated as CASSISTAPNTEAFF.

This clone was seen once. The rearrangement joins TRBV4-3 to TRBJ2-5; 10 nucleotides align to TRBD1. CDR3 length: 19 residues. Germline V CDR1 and CDR2: LGHNA, YSLEER. Trimming at V came to 0 bases and at J to 4 bases, leaving 14 bases not matched to a gene. This CDR3 is CASSQDLGGEDRGLETQYF. The DNA for the CDR3 is TGCGCCAGCAGCCAAGATCTTGGGGGGGAAGACAGGGGGCTAGAGACCCAGTACTTC.

This sequence joins TRBV3-1 (or the pseudogene TRBV3-2) and TRBJ1-2; 8 bases are a match to TRBD1. V dropped 4 bases and J dropped 1; count of bases not matched to a gene: 5. The CDR3 is 15 residues long. The germline V gene has CDR1 LGHDT and CDR2 YNNKEL (reference sequence). The CDR3 protein is CASSPGQGGNYGYTF. As DNA, the CDR3 is TGTGCCAGCAGCCCAGGACAGGGAGGTAACTATGGCTACACCTTC.

A few counts support this clone. The chain has TRBV6-6 and TRBJ1-5; D not certain. V was shortened by 7 bases and J by 7 bases, with 8 bases between the two germline ends. The CDR3 spans 11 residues. Per germline, CDR1 MNHNY and CDR2 SVGAGI (reference sequence). The CDR3 protein is CASTGGQPQHF. DNA of the CDR3: TGTGCCAGCACGGGAGGGCAGCCCCAGCATTTT.

The chain links TRBV5-4 to TRBJ2-3, with TRBD2 matching over 7 bases. With V trimmed by 4 bases and J by 4 bases, 6 bases remained unmatched. CDR1 is SGHNT and CDR2 is YYREEE in the germline V gene (reference sequence). The CDR3 is made up of 14 amino acids. CDR3 nucleotides: TGTGCCAGCAGCCTAAGGACTAGTCCAGATACGCAGTATTTT. It specifies CASSLRTSPDTQYF.

The chain has TRBV4-1 and TRBJ2-7; TRBD2 matches at 12 bases. This CDR3 region has 16 residues. With 2 bases clipped from V and 2 bases from J, the junction kept 4 bases outside the gene matches. CDR1 MGHRA and CDR2 YSYEKL come from the germline V gene. CDR3 loop: CASSQPSSGRAYEQYF. Here the CDR3 DNA reads TGCGCCAGCAGCCAACCCTCTAGCGGGAGGGCCTACGAGCAGTACTTC.